A selection of T cell receptor beta chains follows, all from one sample in a study of shared clonotypes between healthy human individuals. Profiling relied on immunoSEQ multiplex PCR, and the TCRdb table lists in-frame clones only, not all of them. Seen here are roughly 700,000 clones, about 74% observed once, and the top ten hold under 2%. Specimen: memory CD4+ T cells sorted from blood. These TCRs come from a woman aged 25-40 years in good health. The CDR3 runs from the conserved cysteine through the conserved F or W. Fields, in order: clone size, V gene, D gene, J gene, CDR3 protein, CDR3 DNA. A D gene is named only where the DNA matches it firmly. The size of a clone is reported for some rows only, either as once, few or many, or as a class for expanded clones.

>.|TRBV10-3|.|TRBJ1-5
CAISEEGNQPQHF
TGTGCCATCAGTGAAGAGGGCAATCAGCCCCAGCATTTT
>.|TRBV11-2|.|TRBJ2-7
CASSFGTWGRGSSYEQYF
TGTGCCAGCAGCTTCGGGACTTGGGGCCGGGGGAGCTCCTACGAGCAGTACTTC
>.|TRBV28|TRBD1|TRBJ1-1
CASSGGGWGTEAFF
TGTGCCAGCAGTGGAGGGGGCTGGGGAACTGAAGCTTTCTTT
>.|TRBV7-2|.|TRBJ1-3
CASSLVFQGTGNTIYF
TGTGCCAGCAGCTTAGTGTTTCAGGGGACCGGAAACACCATATATTTT
>.|TRBV28|.|TRBJ1-2
CASSSRHGYTF
TGTGCCAGCAGTTCTCGACATGGCTACACCTTC
>.|TRBV28|.|TRBJ2-4
CASIPALAKNIQYF
TGTGCCAGCATCCCAGCACTAGCCAAAAACATTCAGTACTTC
>.|TRBV6-5|.|TRBJ2-3
CASSYAAGVGTDTQYF
TGTGCCAGCAGTTACGCGGCTGGGGTTGGCACAGATACGCAGTATTTT
>many|TRBV6-5|TRBD2|TRBJ2-7
CASSSYSGNEQYF
TGTGCCAGCAGTTCTTATAGCGGGAACGAGCAGTACTTC
>.|TRBV5-1|.|TRBJ2-7
CASSLVTGTIYEQYF
TGCGCCAGCAGCTTGGTTACAGGGACCATCTACGAGCAGTACTTC
>.|TRBV5-5|.|TRBJ2-5
CASSLNPAKETQYF
TGTGCCAGCAGCTTGAATCCAGCTAAAGAGACCCAGTACTTC
>.|TRBV5-1|.|TRBJ2-7
CASSLGFGSSYEQYF
TGCGCCAGCAGCTTGGGATTCGGTAGTTCCTACGAGCAGTACTTC
>.|TRBV19|TRBD2|TRBJ2-5
CASSGEVGREETQYF
TGTGCCAGTAGTGGGGAAGTTGGGAGGGAAGAGACCCAGTACTTC
>many|TRBV6-1|.|TRBJ1-4
CASSEVFVEKLFF
TGTGCCAGCAGTGAAGTGTTCGTGGAAAAACTGTTTTTT
>.|TRBV28|TRBD2|TRBJ2-5
CASSWGGEETQYF
TGTGCCAGCAGCTGGGGGGGGGAAGAGACCCAGTACTTC
>.|TRBV28|TRBD1|TRBJ1-5
CASSSGTGGQPQHF
TGTGCCAGCAGTTCCGGGACAGGTGGACAGCCCCAGCATTTT
>.|TRBV13|.|TRBJ1-3
CASSSRDMGGPIYF
TGTGCCAGCAGCTCCCGGGACATGGGAGGGCCTATATATTTT
>once|TRBV9|.|TRBJ1-2
CASSAQDGGYGYTF
TGTGCCAGCAGCGCTCAGGACGGTGGGTATGGCTACACCTTC
>few|TRBV5-6|.|TRBJ1-4
CASSFSGLGEKLFF
TGTGCCAGCAGCTTCTCGGGGCTAGGTGAAAAACTGTTTTTT
>.|TRBV10-3|.|TRBJ2-7
CATGTQTYEQYF
TGTGCCACGGGGACCCAGACCTACGAGCAGTACTTC
>.|TRBV7-6|TRBD1|TRBJ2-7
CASSLTSPTRQGRSEQYF
TGTGCCAGCAGCTTAACTTCTCCGACCCGACAGGGGAGAAGCGAGCAGTACTTC
>.|TRBV6-5|TRBD2|TRBJ2-3
CASSPAGDTDTQYF
TGTGCCAGCAGCCCAGCGGGGGACACAGATACGCAGTATTTT
>.|TRBV27|TRBD2|TRBJ2-2
CASATSGRAPGELFF
TGTGCCAGCGCAACTAGCGGGAGGGCCCCCGGGGAGCTGTTTTTT
>.|TRBV29-1|.|TRBJ1-2
CSVARDGYTF
TGCAGCGTTGCAAGGGATGGCTACACCTTC
>.|TRBV28|TRBD2|TRBJ2-5
CASSPSTARLAGVETQYF
TGTGCCAGCAGTCCCAGTACAGCGAGACTAGCGGGAGTCGAGACCCAGTACTTC
>once|TRBV2|.|TRBJ1-5
CASSSPTAGSNQPQHF
TGTGCCAGCAGTTCACCGACAGCGGGGAGTAATCAGCCCCAGCATTTT
>.|TRBV7-3|.|TRBJ2-1
CASSSTGFYNNEQFF
TGTGCCAGCAGCTCGACGGGATTTTACAACAATGAGCAGTTCTTC
>.|TRBV5-1|TRBD1|TRBJ1-1
CASSLDRGGPEAFF
TGCGCCAGCAGCTTGGACAGGGGGGGACCTGAAGCTTTCTTT
>.|TRBV7-2|.|TRBJ1-1
CASSPRGLGTEAFF
TGTGCCAGCAGCCCCAGGGGTTTGGGCACTGAAGCTTTCTTT
>once|TRBV27|.|TRBJ2-7
CASSPWTDSTYEQYF
TGTGCCAGCAGTCCGTGGACGGATAGCACCTACGAGCAGTACTTC
>.|TRBV28|TRBD1|TRBJ2-1
CASSLLPRDSFYNEQFF
TGTGCCAGCAGTTTATTACCCCGGGACAGCTTTTACAATGAGCAGTTCTTC
>.|TRBV10-2|TRBD2|TRBJ2-3
CASRTSGRDTQYF
TGCGCCAGCAGGACTAGCGGGAGGGATACGCAGTATTTT
>.|TRBV2|.|TRBJ1-1
CASTELGNTEAFF
TGTGCCAGCACTGAACTTGGGAACACTGAAGCTTTCTTT
>once|TRBV27|.|TRBJ1-5
CASSSPGDINQPQHF
TGTGCCAGCAGTTCCCCCGGGGACATCAATCAGCCCCAGCATTTT
>.|TRBV27|.|TRBJ1-5
CASSSSHGGQPQHF
TGTGCCAGCAGTTCATCTCACGGGGGGCAGCCCCAGCATTTT
>few|TRBV4-2|TRBD2|TRBJ2-3
CASSQEYFSSGRVHTDTQYF
TGTGCCAGCAGCCAAGAATATTTCTCTAGCGGGAGAGTTCATACGGATACGCAGTATTTT
>few|TRBV7-9|TRBD2|TRBJ2-1
CASTPSGTRSDEQFF
TGTGCCAGCACCCCTAGCGGGACGAGGAGCGATGAGCAGTTCTTC
>few|TRBV4-1|.|TRBJ2-3
CASSQLKRGSTDTQYF
TGCGCCAGCAGCCAACTTAAGCGAGGGAGCACAGATACGCAGTATTTT
>once|TRBV27|TRBD1|TRBJ1-2
CASSPRQGTYGYTF
TGTGCCAGCAGTCCCCGACAGGGTACCTATGGCTACACCTTC
>.|TRBV5-1|.|TRBJ2-1
CASSLTADNEQFF
TGCGCCAGCAGCTTGACGGCAGACAATGAGCAGTTCTTC
>.|TRBV29-1|.|TRBJ2-1
CSVDRNEQFF
TGCAGCGTTGACCGAAATGAGCAGTTCTTC
>.|TRBV18|TRBD2|TRBJ2-2
CASSPRLAGDRGELFF
TGTGCCAGCTCACCCAGACTAGCGGGAGATCGCGGGGAGCTGTTTTTT
>.|TRBV27|.|TRBJ1-1
CASSLHENTEAFF
TGTGCCAGCAGTTTACATGAGAACACTGAAGCTTTCTTT
>.|TRBV30|TRBD1|TRBJ1-3
CAWSYLRQGSGNTIYF
TGTGCCTGGAGTTACCTCCGACAGGGCTCTGGAAACACCATATATTTT
>.|TRBV18|.|TRBJ2-7
CASSPFETSHEQYF
TGTGCCAGCTCACCGTTCGAGACCTCCCACGAGCAGTACTTC
>.|TRBV9|.|TRBJ1-2
CASSPLTANYGYTF
TGTGCCAGCAGCCCTCTGACGGCAAACTATGGCTACACCTTC
>many|TRBV5-1|TRBD2|TRBJ2-3
CASSPSWTSGINTDTQYF
TGCGCCAGCAGCCCCAGCTGGACTAGCGGGATAAACACAGATACGCAGTATTTT
>.|TRBV27|.|TRBJ2-4
CASSLSGVRNIQYF
TGTGCCAGCAGTTTATCCGGGGTTCGAAACATTCAGTACTTC
>.|TRBV19|TRBD2|TRBJ2-7
CASSRLAESSYEQYF
TGTGCCAGTTCACGACTAGCGGAAAGCTCCTACGAGCAGTACTTC
>.|TRBV2|TRBD2|TRBJ2-5
CASSEGLAGETQYF
TGTGCCAGCAGTGAGGGACTAGCGGGAGAGACCCAGTACTTC